A selection of T cell receptor beta chains follows, all from one sample in a study of human T cells and chemical hapten exposure. TCRdb ran MiXCR on the RACE reads and lists one entry per CDR3 protein. The sample lists just over 350,000 distinct CDR3 sequences, over 6% occurring once. Here the sequenced sample was whole blood, taken in connection with sensitization to the hapten diphenylcyclopropenone (DPC). The receptor set was obtained from a woman aged 18-29 years with alopecia areata. Some clones in this sample may be carry-over from other donors' samples. Both conserved end residues are part of each CDR3. The D gene is left open where the match is weak. Size values are once, few and many counts, or a class for expanded clones, and some rows have none.

D,J,V,size,CDR3,DNA
-,TRBJ2-3,TRBV28,few,CASGEAPDTQYF,TGTGCCAGCGGGGAGGCCCCAGATACGCAGTATTTT
-,TRBJ2-3,TRBV6-2/TRBV6-3,few,CASSYSLRSTDTQYF,TGTGCCAGCAGTTACAGCCTCCGAAGCACAGATACGCAGTATTTT
-,TRBJ2-7,TRBV2,few,CASSEAAGTVGDEQYF,TGTGCCAGCAGTGAAGCGGCCGGGACGGTAGGGGACGAGCAGTACTTC
TRBD1,TRBJ2-1,TRBV9,few,CASSVRDRGYNEQFF,TGTGCCAGCAGCGTCCGGGACAGGGGGTACAATGAGCAGTTCTTC
-,TRBJ1-1,TRBV13,many,CASSRGTPRTEAFF,TGTGCCAGCAGCCGCGGGACCCCGAGGACTGAAGCTTTCTTT
TRBD2,TRBJ2-7,TRBV18,-,CASSPGAGGREQYF,TGTGCCAGCTCACCAGGTGCGGGGGGGCGCGAGCAGTACTTC
-,TRBJ2-7,TRBV7-8,-,CASVIQPGSYEQYF,TGTGCCAGTGTAATCCAGCCTGGTTCCTACGAGCAGTACTTC
TRBD2,TRBJ2-3,TRBV9,many,CASSVRVAGLSTDTQYF,TGTGCCAGCAGCGTAAGGGTAGCGGGGCTTAGCACAGATACGCAGTATTTT
TRBD1,TRBJ1-1,TRBV7-9,few,CASSRDRASNEAFF,TGTGCCAGCAGTCGGGACAGGGCATCTAATGAAGCTTTCTTT
TRBD1,TRBJ2-3,TRBV20-1,-,CSARLPGGAWTDTQYF,TGCAGTGCTAGACTACCAGGGGGCGCCTGGACAGATACGCAGTATTTT
-,TRBJ1-5,TRBV12-3/TRBV12-4,many,CASSFGGLRQPQHF,TGTGCCAGCAGTTTCGGGGGGCTGAGGCAGCCCCAGCATTTT
-,TRBJ2-2,TRBV10-3,-,CALLAENTGELFF,TGTGCCCTTTTAGCGGAGAACACCGGGGAGCTGTTTTTT
-,TRBJ1-6,TRBV20-1,-,CSAISRGARNSPLHF,TGCAGTGCGATCTCGCGGGGGGCGCGTAATTCACCCCTCCACTTT
-,TRBJ1-2,TRBV4-3,-,CASSQVAGAPSYGYTF,TGCGCCAGCAGCCAAGTTGCGGGAGCTCCTTCCTATGGCTACACCTTC
-,TRBJ2-1,TRBV15,few,CATSRGYEPPRFF,TGTGCCACCAGCAGAGGGTATGAGCCGCCGAGGTTCTTC
-,TRBJ1-3,TRBV9,many,CASSVTEASWGAYGNTIYF,TGTGCCAGCAGCGTAACGGAAGCATCTTGGGGGGCTTATGGAAACACCATATATTTT
-,TRBJ1-1,TRBV6-5,few,CASSYDRRTEAFF,TGTGCCAGCAGTTACGACAGGCGCACTGAAGCTTTCTTT
TRBD2,TRBJ2-2,TRBV27,few,CASSFSGATGELFF,TGTGCCAGCAGTTTTAGCGGGGCCACCGGGGAGCTGTTTTTT
-,TRBJ1-1,TRBV6-5,many,CASSSTLKGVEAFF,TGTGCCAGCAGTTCCACACTAAAAGGGGTGGAAGCTTTCTTT
TRBD2,TRBJ2-5,TRBV6-5,many,CASSYWRGGQGETQYF,TGTGCCAGCAGTTACTGGCGGGGGGGCCAAGGGGAGACCCAGTACTTC
-,TRBJ2-7,TRBV5-1,-,CASRYRLTYEQYF,TGCGCCAGCAGGTATCGGTTGACCTACGAGCAGTACTTC
-,TRBJ2-4,TRBV5-6,-,CASSFGLGGQYF,TGTGCCAGCAGCTTCGGACTAGGGGGTCAGTACTTC
-,TRBJ1-6,TRBV29-1,many,CSVADTSRSSPLHF,TGCAGCGTTGCCGACACCTCCCGAAGTTCACCCCTCCACTTT
-,TRBJ2-6,TRBV12-3/TRBV12-4,many,CASSFVQGGSGANVLTF,TGTGCCAGCAGTTTCGTTCAGGGTGGTTCCGGGGCCAACGTCCTGACTTTC
-,TRBJ2-3,TRBV2,many,CASRGVSPTDTQYF,TGTGCCAGCAGGGGTGTAAGCCCCACAGATACGCAGTATTTT
-,TRBJ1-1,TRBV27,-,CASSLSLDIQGEAFF,TGTGCCAGCAGTTTATCACTGGACATACAAGGAGAAGCTTTCTTT
TRBD2,TRBJ2-5,TRBV6-5,few,CASTAGTSGESQETQYF,TGTGCCAGCACCGCCGGGACTAGCGGGGAAAGCCAAGAGACCCAGTACTTC
-,TRBJ2-3,TRBV7-2,-,CASSGSAYTDTQYF,TGTGCCAGCAGCGGATCCGCGTACACAGATACGCAGTATTTT
-,TRBJ1-1,TRBV5-4,few,CASSLGSGSFTEAFF,TGTGCCAGCAGCTTGGGATCGGGGTCATTCACTGAAGCTTTCTTT
TRBD1,TRBJ2-6,TRBV6-1,few,CASSGGTGVFSGANVLTF,TGTGCCAGCAGTGGTGGGACAGGGGTTTTCTCCGGGGCCAACGTCCTGACTTTC
-,TRBJ2-3,TRBV10-3,-,CATRGQTTSTDTQYF,TGTGCCACAAGAGGTCAGACTACTAGCACAGATACGCAGTATTTT
TRBD2,TRBJ2-2,TRBV20-1,many,CSARTSGGNTGELFF,TGCAGTGCCCGTACCAGCGGGGGGAACACCGGGGAGCTGTTTTTT
-,TRBJ1-2,TRBV6-6,-,CASSYSDRVYGYTF,TGTGCCAGCAGTTACTCGGACAGAGTGTATGGCTACACCTTC
-,TRBJ1-1,TRBV9,-,CASSPRTEPNTEAFF,TGTGCCAGCAGCCCCCGGACAGAGCCCAACACTGAAGCTTTCTTT
-,TRBJ2-2,TRBV29-1,-,CAWGNGELFF,TGCGCGTGGGGCAACGGGGAGCTGTTTTTT
TRBD1,TRBJ2-1,TRBV12-3/TRBV12-4,few,CASRRGQAGNEQFF,TGTGCCAGTCGTCGGGGACAGGCAGGGAATGAGCAGTTCTTC
-,TRBJ1-3,TRBV4-1,-,CASSPGGAGSGNTIYF,TGCGCCAGCAGCCCCGGGGGGGCCGGCTCTGGAAACACCATATATTTT
-,TRBJ1-2,TRBV12-3/TRBV12-4,-,CASSLELTSYGYTF,TGTGCCAGCAGTTTAGAACTGACAAGCTATGGCTACACCTTC
-,TRBJ1-4,TRBV2,few,CASSESGGRDEKLFF,TGTGCCAGCAGTGAGTCCGGGGGGCGAGATGAAAAACTGTTTTTT
-,TRBJ2-5,TRBV24-1,-,CATSDLGQEETQYF,TGTGCCACCAGTGATTTGGGGCAGGAAGAGACCCAGTACTTC
-,TRBJ2-2,TRBV4-2,few,CASSPIIGSVGLPRGGELFF,TGTGCCAGCAGCCCTATCATAGGGTCAGTAGGGCTGCCGCGAGGCGGGGAGCTGTTTTTT
-,TRBJ2-1,TRBV7-2,few,CASSLEDLSYNEQFF,TGTGCCAGCAGCTTAGAAGACCTCTCCTACAATGAGCAGTTCTTC